A single sample gave rise to the 13 T cell receptor beta chains below, sequenced in a study of blood T cell repertoires in COVID-19. TCRdb keeps only in-frame clones here, not all; method: immunoSEQ multiplex PCR. The sample carries about 50,000 clones, about 85% recorded once. Sequencing was carried out using PBMCs or T cells enriched from blood (not recorded which). All receptors derive from a woman between 45 and 60 years old who had recovered from COVID-19.

The V and J genes are TRBV28 and TRBJ1-2, with TRBD1 matching 8 bases. The CDR3 runs to 15 residues. V was pared by 2 bases and J by 7 bases, with 9 bases of the junction left unmatched. The germline CDR1 and CDR2 sequences are MDHEN and SYDVKM. The CDR3 DNA reads as TGTGCCAGCAGTTTACCCCACAGGGGGAGAGGTGGCTACACCTTC. It codes for CASSLPHRGRGGYTF.

The gene calls are TRBV2 and TRBJ2-5, with D possibly TRBD2 on 7 matching bases. The CDR3 consists of 15 residues. V was pared by 2 bases and J by 7 bases, with 17 bases between. The germline V gene encodes CDR1 SNHLY and CDR2 FYNNEI. The chain's CDR3 is CASSESLGGRGTQYF. The CDR3 DNA follows: TGTGCCAGCAGTGAATCCTTGGGGGGGCGAGGGACCCAGTACTTC.

This chain connects TRBV11-2 to TRBJ2-7, with TRBD1 as a possible D gene (5 bases). From germline, CDR1 is SGHAT and CDR2 FQNNGV. Trimming left V 6 bases short and J 1 base short, with 7 bases between. The CDR3 is 12 residues long. This CDR3 is CASRDSSYEQYF. The CDR3 bases are TGTGCCAGCAGAGACAGTTCCTACGAGCAGTACTTC.

CDR3 DNA: TGTGCCAGTAGTATCGGACTAGCGGGGGGTAGAGAGACCCAGTACTTC. Translation: CASSIGLAGGRETQYF. This chain joins TRBV19 and TRBJ2-5, with TRBD2 identical over 14 bases. Germline CDR1 is LNHDA and CDR2 is SQIVND (reference sequence). Trimming took 3 bases from V and 4 from J; bases not matched to a gene: 4. The CDR3 is 16 amino acids.

This clone was found a few times. The gene calls are TRBV27 and TRBJ1-1; D unclear. Trimming left V 3 bases short and J 1 base short, with 6 bases between. This CDR3 is built from 13 residues. CDR1 and CDR2 from the germline V gene are MNHEY and SMNVEV (reference sequence). CDR3 DNA: TGTGCCAGCAGTTTCTGGAGGAACACTGAAGCTTTCTTT. Encoded protein: CASSFWRNTEAFF.

The V and J genes are TRBV4-2 and TRBJ2-3; 15 bases match TRBD2. This CDR3 has 16 amino acids. In germline, CDR1 is LGHNA, CDR2 YNFKEQ. V dropped 4 bases and J dropped 3; count of bases not matched to a gene: 2. DNA for the CDR3: TGTGCCAGCAGCCCCGGGACTAGCGGGGGGACAGATACGCAGTATTTT. This translates into CASSPGTSGGTDTQYF.

The rearrangement joins TRBV7-8 to TRBJ1-5, with D uncertain. Germline CDR1 reads SGHVS; CDR2 reads FQNEAQ. V shed 5 bases and J shed 0 bases, with 8 bases lying between them. The CDR3 is made up of 14 amino acids. The CDR3 DNA reads as TGTGCCAGCAGCCGGACTTATAGCAATCAGCCCCAGCATTTT. It yields the protein CASSRTYSNQPQHF.

This chain connects TRBV5-1 to TRBJ2-1; perhaps TRBD1 as D (6 bases). This CDR3 contains 14 residues. Per germline, CDR1 SGHRS and CDR2 YFSETQ. Trimming left V 2 bases short and J 4 bases short, with 10 bases between. The CDR3 bases are TGCGCCAGCAGCTTAGGGCAGGGGTACAATGAGCAGTTCTTC. Its translation: CASSLGQGYNEQFF.

This chain uses TRBV7-2 with TRBJ2-5; 12 nucleotides align to TRBD2. The CDR3 loop spans 14 amino acids. CDR1 SGHTA and CDR2 FQGNSA come from the germline V gene. Trimming cost V 8 bases and J 3 bases; bases outside gene matches: 4. In DNA form, the CDR3 reads TGTGCCAGCGACCCTAGCGGGGGGGAAGAGACCCAGTACTTC. This translates into CASDPSGGEETQYF.

The V call is TRBV27, the J call TRBJ1-6; 9 positions match TRBD1. Germline CDR1 MNHEY, CDR2 SMNVEV (reference sequence). The V gene end was trimmed by 6 bases and the J gene end by 5 bases; junction bases not matched to a gene: 11. The CDR3 covers 17 residues. The CDR3 coding sequence is TGTGCCAGCAGCCGTCGCCGGGACAGGGTGGATAATTCACCCCTCCACTTT. Residues: CASSRRRDRVDNSPLHF.

The rearrangement joins TRBV11-2 to TRBJ2-5; weak D call: TRBD1 (6 bases). The length of the CDR3 is 13 residues. The V gene's germline CDR1 is SGHAT and CDR2 FQNNGV. V lost 1 base to trimming and J lost 8 bases, with 11 bases between them. In DNA form, the CDR3 reads TGTGCCAGCAGCTTAGCAGGGGCTGGAACCCAGTACTTC. Translation: CASSLAGAGTQYF. The whole variable domain, remainder taken from reference TRBV11-2 and TRBJ2-5, is EAGVAQSPRYKIIEKRQSVAFWCNPISGHATLYWYQQILGQGPKLLIQFQNNGVVDDSQLPKDRFSAERLKGVDSTLKIQPAKLEDSAVYLCASSLAGAGTQYFGPGTRLLVL.

The rearrangement joins TRBV7-2 to TRBJ2-5; 9 bases are shared with TRBD1. V gave up 1 base and J gave up 5 bases; unmatched junction bases: 11. The CDR3 is 17 residues long. Germline CDR1 reads SGHTA; CDR2 reads FQGNSA. CDR3: CASSLEGPGTGWETQYF. The CDR3 DNA follows: TGTGCCAGCAGCTTAGAGGGGCCCGGGACAGGGTGGGAGACCCAGTACTTC.

The chain couples TRBV10-3 to TRBJ1-6; 7 bases match TRBD1. The germline CDR1 and CDR2 sequences are ENHRY and SYGVKD. The CDR3 is 13 amino acids. V was pared by 10 bases and J by 12 bases, with 12 bases of the junction left unmatched. The DNA of the CDR3 is TGTGCCACCACCGGGACAGAGGGCGAACCCCTCCACTTT. Amino acid sequence: CATTGTEGEPLHF.